The 24 T cell receptor beta chains below were found in one sample sequenced in a study of blood T cell repertoires in COVID-19. Clones were sequenced by immunoSEQ multiplex PCR, and TCRdb holds only the in-frame ones, with some missing. The table records about 250,000 clones, approximately 91% of them present only once. Input material: peripheral blood. The receptors were gathered from a woman aged 35 to 49 who had recovered from COVID-19.

The chain joins TRBV19 to TRBJ1-5; D may be TRBD1 (5 bases). CDR3 length: 17 amino acids. Deletions cut 4 bases from V and 2 bases from J, with 18 bases between. Germline CDR1 reads LNHDA; CDR2 reads SQIVND (reference sequence). This chain's CDR3 is CASSSTGGVNGNQPQHF. The CDR3 coding sequence is TGTGCCAGTAGTAGCACTGGGGGGGTAAATGGCAATCAGCCCCAGCATTTT. The full variable domain, with the rest looked up from reference TRBV19 and TRBJ1-5, is DGGITQSPKYLFRKEGQNVTLSCEQNLNHDAMYWYRQDPGQGLRLIYYSQIVNDFQKGDIAEGYSVSREKKESFPLTVTSAQKNPTAFYLCASSSTGGVNGNQPQHFGDGTRLSIL.

V is TRBV27 and J is TRBJ1-2, with TRBD1 matching over 7 bases. The CDR3 spans 13 residues. Germline V gene lookup returns CDR1 MNHEY and CDR2 SMNVEV (reference sequence). Losses at the gene ends were 6 bases for V and 7 bases for J; bases not matched to a gene: 8. The CDR3 DNA follows: TGTGCCAGCAGCCCAGGGGGGTTCAGTGGCTACACCTTC. This encodes CASSPGGFSGYTF.

This chain uses TRBV27 with TRBJ1-6; D not certain. The germline V gene has CDR1 MNHEY and CDR2 SMNVEV (reference sequence). Trimming took 5 bases from V and 7 from J, leaving 15 bases between them. CDR3 length equals 15 residues. CDR3 residues: CASSPVGLPNSPLHF. Here the CDR3 DNA reads TGTGCCAGCAGTCCCGTTGGCTTACCAAATTCACCCCTCCACTTT.

The chain employs TRBV28 and TRBJ2-7, with no clear D. Per germline, CDR1 MDHEN and CDR2 SYDVKM. The CDR3 runs 14 residues. With 2 bases removed from V and 3 bases from J, the gap between germline ends came to 11 bases. CDR3 region: CASSLIGAIYEQYF. The CDR3 DNA follows: TGTGCCAGCAGTTTAATAGGAGCCATCTACGAGCAGTACTTC. Full variable domain (rest looked up from reference TRBV28 and TRBJ2-7): DVKVTQSSRYLVKRTGEKVFLECVQDMDHENMFWYRQDPGLGLRLIYFSYDVKMKEKGDIPEGYSVSREKKERFSLILESASTNQTSMYLCASSLIGAIYEQYFGPGTRLTVT.

CDR3 residues: CASSIEGLRGQPQHF. CDR3 nucleotides: TGTGCCAGTAGTATAGAGGGCCTGCGGGGTCAGCCCCAGCATTTT. The chain is built from TRBV19 and TRBJ1-5; D gene ambiguous. CDR1 and CDR2 (germline): LNHDA, SQIVND (reference sequence). CDR3 length: 15 amino acids. V was trimmed by 0 bases and J by 6 bases, leaving 12 bases between them.

A word on this clone: Different DNA sequences within this sample yield the same CDR3. This chain uses TRBV19 with TRBJ2-2, with 11 bases identical to TRBD2. The junction had 0 bases not matched to a gene; V was cut back by 8 bases and J by 1 base. The CDR3 covers 14 residues. Germline CDR1 is LNHDA and CDR2 is SQIVND (reference sequence). CDR3 sequence reads: CASGTSGNTGELFF. CDR3 nucleotides: TGTGCCAGTGGGACTAGCGGGAACACCGGGGAGCTGTTTTTT.

The CDR3 loop reads CATSGVPSGSDEQFF. The CDR3 DNA sequence: TGTGCCACCAGTGGAGTTCCTAGCGGGAGCGATGAGCAGTTCTTC. The chain links TRBV24-1 to TRBJ2-1; 10 bases agree with TRBD2. CDR1 is KGHDR and CDR2 is SFDVKD in the germline V gene. The CDR3 is 15 residues long. J gave up 8 bases and V 5 bases, and 8 bases lay outside the gene matches.

The J gene is TRBJ2-5, the V gene TRBV19; 8 bases are shared with TRBD2. CDR1 and CDR2 from the germline V gene are LNHDA and SQIVND (reference sequence). This CDR3 has 15 residues. V shed 5 bases, J shed 0 bases, and the junction held 5 bases outside the gene matches. The CDR3 spells CASSPRGGDQETQYF. In nucleotides, the CDR3 is TGTGCCAGTAGTCCCCGGGGGGGAGACCAAGAGACCCAGTACTTC. The full variable domain, with the rest looked up from reference TRBV19 and TRBJ2-5, is DGGITQSPKYLFRKEGQNVTLSCEQNLNHDAMYWYRQDPGQGLRLIYYSQIVNDFQKGDIAEGYSVSREKKESFPLTVTSAQKNPTAFYLCASSPRGGDQETQYFGPGTRLLVL.

V is TRBV9 and J is TRBJ2-7; no clear D gene. This CDR3 has 16 residues. Trimming took off 0 bases at V and 0 bases at J, with 13 bases between the two ends. The germline gives CDR1 SGDLS, CDR2 YYNGEE. The CDR3 bases are TGTGCCAGCAGCGTAGGCCCCCCCGGTAGCTCCTACGAGCAGTACTTC. Encoded protein: CASSVGPPGSSYEQYF.

The chain employs TRBV27 and TRBJ1-5; D not resolved. Germline-derived CDR1 and CDR2 are MNHEY and SMNVEV (reference sequence). The CDR3 spans 13 residues. V was pared by 8 bases and J by 4 bases, with 12 bases between. The CDR3: CASALFENQPQHF. DNA of the CDR3: TGTGCCAGCGCCCTTTTTGAGAATCAGCCCCAGCATTTT.

The rearrangement uses TRBV7-2 and TRBJ1-4; 8 nucleotides match TRBD1. The V segment lost 4 bases and the J segment 5 bases; nucleotides outside the gene matches: 6. The length of the CDR3 is 15 residues. Looked up from germline, CDR1 is SGHTA and CDR2 is FQGNSA. The CDR3 reads CASSSRTGLNEKLFF. The CDR3 DNA sequence: TGTGCCAGCAGCTCTAGGACAGGGCTGAATGAAAAACTGTTTTTT.

The chain recombines TRBV6-6 with TRBJ2-7; D remains unclear. The CDR3 loop spans 13 amino acids. Germline V gives CDR1 MNHNY, CDR2 SVGAGI (reference sequence). V was cut by 0 bases and J by 7 bases, with 10 bases left in between. CDR3 protein: CASSYSMAKEQYF. CDR3 in DNA: TGTGCCAGCAGTTACTCGATGGCCAAGGAGCAGTACTTC.

This clone has just one count. The chain carries TRBV18 and TRBJ2-5, with TRBD1 as a possible D gene (6 bases). V lost 8 bases, J lost 5 bases, and 21 bases lay in between. The CDR3 covers 15 residues. Germline values: CDR1 KGHSH, CDR2 LQKENI. In DNA, the CDR3 is TGTGCCAGCGGCTCCGGGACAAGAGGCGGGGAGACCCAGTACTTC. It translates to CASGSGTRGGETQYF.

J is TRBJ2-1 and V is TRBV4-2; TRBD2 aligns across 8 bases. This CDR3 contains 17 residues. Germline V CDR1 and CDR2: LGHNA, YNFKEQ. V lost 5 bases to trimming and J lost 8 bases; unmatched junction nucleotides: 17. The CDR3 coding sequence is TGTGCCAGCAGCTTCAGCTCGTCGCGGGGGGCAAACCATGAGCAGTTCTTC. Translated, it gives CASSFSSSRGANHEQFF.

The V and J genes are TRBV18 and TRBJ1-3; 7 bases line up with TRBD1. Germline trimming cut 1 base from V and 0 bases from J; bases unmatched to any gene: 3. The V gene's germline CDR1 is KGHSH and CDR2 LQKENI. This CDR3 region has 16 residues. This CDR3 reads CASSPQGAYSGNTIYF. CDR3 coding DNA: TGTGCCAGCTCACCACAGGGGGCCTACTCTGGAAACACCATATATTTT. Full variable domain (missing parts from reference TRBV18 and TRBJ1-3): NAGVMQNPRHLVRRRGQEARLRCSPMKGHSHVYWYRQLPEEGLKFMVYLQKENIIDESGMPKERFSAEFPKEGPSILRIQQVVRGDSAAYFCASSPQGAYSGNTIYFGEGSWLTVV.

The chain combines TRBV5-1 with TRBJ2-2; 11 bases align to TRBD2. The CDR3 loop spans 16 amino acids. Germline V gene data show CDR1 as SGHRS and CDR2 as YFSETQ. V lost 7 bases, J lost 8 bases, and 13 bases stayed unmatched. The CDR3 region is CASRDGTSGLAGELFF. The CDR3 nucleotides are TGCGCCAGCCGCGACGGGACTAGCGGTCTTGCGGGGGAGCTGTTTTTT.

The chain carries TRBV19 and TRBJ1-5; D call uncertain. Germline V CDR1 and CDR2: LNHDA, SQIVND (reference sequence). The CDR3 loop spans 14 amino acids. V shed 2 bases and J shed 2 bases, with 7 bases lying between them. CDR3 sequence (DNA): TGTGCCAGTAGTATAATGAGGGGCAATCAGCCCCAGCATTTT. Amino acids: CASSIMRGNQPQHF.

This chain connects TRBV27 to TRBJ1-2; 9 bases agree with TRBD1. There are 13 residues in the CDR3. Trimming cost V 6 bases and J 4 bases; bases outside gene matches: 3. Germline lookup yields CDR1 MNHEY and CDR2 SMNVEV (reference sequence). This CDR3 is CASSQDRGYGYTF. The CDR3 DNA follows: TGTGCCAGCAGCCAGGACAGGGGCTATGGCTACACCTTC.

The chain is built from TRBV11-3 and TRBJ1-1; 7 bases match TRBD1. Trimming cost V 5 bases and J 0 bases; bases outside gene matches: 3. The germline CDR1 and CDR2 sequences are SGHNT and YENEEA. The CDR3 covers 14 residues. CDR3 protein: CASSPQGLNTEAFF. CDR3 nucleotide sequence: TGTGCCAGCAGCCCACAGGGGCTGAACACTGAAGCTTTCTTT. Variable domain in full (rest from reference TRBV11-3 and TRBJ1-1): EAGVVQSPRYKIIEKKQPVAFWCNPISGHNTLYWYLQNLGQGPELLIRYENEEAVDDSQLPKDRFSAERLKGVDSTLKIQPAELGDSAVYLCASSPQGLNTEAFFGQGTRLTVV.

The V and J genes are TRBV4-3 and TRBJ2-1, with TRBD1 identical over 8 bases. Germline lookup yields CDR1 LGHNA and CDR2 YSLEER. J was trimmed by 8 bases and V by 5 bases; bases with no gene match: 5. The CDR3 totals 13 residues. The CDR3 loop is CASSVDRGDEQFF. The DNA of the CDR3 is TGCGCCAGCAGCGTTGACAGGGGCGATGAGCAGTTCTTC.

The chain uses TRBV6-6 and TRBJ1-5; 9 nucleotides align to TRBD1. CDR3 size: 17 residues. Germline V CDR1 and CDR2: MNHNY, SVGAGI (reference sequence). Trimming took 5 bases from V and 2 from J; bases not matched to a gene: 10. The CDR3 region is CASSRVPGQGGNQPQHF. DNA of the CDR3: TGTGCCAGCAGTCGTGTCCCGGGACAGGGCGGCAATCAGCCCCAGCATTTT.

The rearrangement uses TRBV7-9 and TRBJ2-7; 12 bases align to TRBD1. V lost 2 bases, J lost 11 bases, and 7 bases stayed unmatched. Germline CDR1 is SEHNR and CDR2 is FQNEAQ (reference sequence). This CDR3 is built from 14 residues. The CDR3 sequence is CASSLLGDRGLKYF. CDR3 sequence (DNA): TGTGCCAGCAGCTTATTGGGGGACAGGGGGCTAAAGTACTTC.

The V gene is TRBV12-3 or TRBV12-4, the J gene TRBJ1-2, with D perhaps TRBD1 (5 bases). Trimming cost V 3 bases and J 1 base, with 6 bases left between them. CDR3 size: 13 residues. The CDR3 DNA sequence: TGTGCCAGCAGTTTTGACAGTAACTATGGCTACACCTTC. The encoded protein is CASSFDSNYGYTF.

J is TRBJ2-7 and V is TRBV4-1; TRBD2 matches 8 bases. This CDR3 has 17 residues. V shed 2 bases and J 1 base; nucleotides not matched to a gene: 10. CDR1 and CDR2 (germline): MGHRA, YSYEKL. In DNA, the CDR3 is TGCGCCAGCAGCCAACCGACAGACGGGAGGGCGTCCTACGAGCAGTACTTC. It yields the protein CASSQPTDGRASYEQYF.